This TCR beta chain was captured in a study of T cells in Graves' hyperthyroidism and ophthalmopathy. Study-wide findings and caveats: Most thyroid clonotypes expanded above 0.001 were also detected in blood.

Remarks on this clonotype: What it binds is not known. Mismatch with germline at one junction end may stem from a read error.

Amplified TCR beta CDR3 regions derived from RNA transcripts. HTBI primers were employed in a first-round RT-PCR of the TCR CDR3. Via MiXCR, TCRdb re-called the multiplex PCR reads, giving one row per CDR3 protein. Altogether around 690,000 distinct CDR3 sequences are present, 17% being singletons, with the ten largest covering roughly a sixth. Graves' hyperthyroidism is called stable when ophthalmopathy does not progress within 18 months. Reasons for excluding patients were uncontrolled infection, other autoimmune disease, pregnancy or lactation. Orbital computed tomography, thyroid ultrasound, serum thyroxine and TRAb, and clinical symptoms together informed the diagnoses. The CDR3 length is 14 residues. The germline gives CDR1 SNHLY, CDR2 FYNNEI.

The sequenced sample consisted of blood. The chain carries TRBV2 and TRBJ1-1, with 7 bases matching TRBD1. The origin of this receptor is a man aged 45-65 years with Graves' hyperthyroidism. The CDR3 nucleotides are TGCGCCACCAGCCCGGACAGGAGTGGGACTGAAGCTTTCTTT. It translates to CATSPDRSGTEAFF. The variable domain in full, completed from reference TRBV2 and TRBJ1-1, reads EPEVTQTPSHQVTQMGQEVILRCVPISNHLYFYWYRQILGQKVEFLVSFYNNEISEKSEIFDDQFSVERPDGSNFTLKIRSTKLEDSAMYFCATSPDRSGTEAFFGQGTRLTVV.